The table lists the clone carrying this T cell receptor beta chain with a few counts. With 2 bases clipped from V and 2 bases from J, the junction kept 2 bases outside the gene matches. There are 15 residues in the CDR3. CDR1 is LNHNV and CDR2 is YYDKDF in the germline V gene (reference sequence). MiXCR, applied by TCRdb to the 5' RACE reads, yields one record per CDR3 protein. The sample contains roughly 500,000 distinct CDR3 sequences, around 21% of which appear only once. This entry is derived from a study of T-cell memory formation after mild COVID-19. The TCR comes from an adult woman who had mild COVID-19 (a few samples of this study predate the infection). Cell type and time point are not known. Sequenced input: PBMCs or a T cell subset sorted from them (not recorded which). This sequence joins TRBV15 and TRBJ2-7; 11 bases map to TRBD2. DNA for the CDR3: TGTGCCACCAGCAGAATAGCGGGAGGGCCCTACGAGCAGTACTTC. Amino acid sequence: CATSRIAGGPYEQYF.